Presented here are 5 T cell receptor beta chains from one specimen sequenced in a study of beta chain features in type 1 diabetes. The whole isolated RNA underwent reverse transcription, so sequencing captured expressed TCRB transcripts. TCRdb's table, derived via immunoSEQ multiplex PCR, lists solely in-frame clones and lacks some. The repertoire holds over 350,000 clones, with roughly 16% as singletons. The sequenced sample consisted of naive CD4+ T cells from blood. The origin of the receptors is a woman younger than 35 in good health.

This clone was counted a few times. The DNA of the CDR3 is TGTGCCAGCAGCTTTTCCGGTCAGCCCCAGCATTTT. The encoded protein is CASSFSGQPQHF. V is TRBV7-6 and J is TRBJ1-5; no clear D. This CDR3 contains 12 residues. Trimming took 3 bases from V and 6 from J, leaving 6 bases between them. Germline V gene sequence: CDR1 SGHVS, CDR2 FNYEAQ.

A few counts support this clone. The rearrangement links TRBV7-3 to TRBJ2-1, with 12 bases identical to TRBD2. Trimming cost V 4 bases and J 6 bases; bases outside gene matches: 7. This CDR3 has 16 residues. Germline V gene lookup returns CDR1 SGHTA and CDR2 FQGTGA. CDR3 DNA: TGTGCCAGCAGCTCCCCGACTAGCGGGAGAGGCAATGAGCAGTTCTTC. Amino acid sequence: CASSSPTSGRGNEQFF.

In this sample, this clone turned up a few times. The chain is built from TRBV2 and TRBJ2-5, with a weak D call TRBD2 (6 bases). The germline V gene encodes CDR1 SNHLY and CDR2 FYNNEI. Trimming removed 1 base at V and 5 bases at J, with 14 bases between. The CDR3 has 15 amino acids. Here the CDR3 reads CASSEVAEGRETQYF. Written as DNA, the CDR3 is TGTGCCAGCAGTGAAGTCGCGGAGGGGCGGGAGACCCAGTACTTC.

The sample holds a few counts of this clone. The chain joins TRBV2 to TRBJ2-7, with 14 bases aligning to TRBD2. The germline gives CDR1 SNHLY, CDR2 FYNNEI. The CDR3 extends over 16 amino acids. Trimming at V came to 6 bases and at J to 0 bases, leaving 4 bases not matched to a gene. The CDR3 bases are TGTGCCAGCAGAAGACTAGCGGGAGGGAGCTCCTACGAGCAGTACTTC. Its protein product is CASRRLAGGSSYEQYF.

The CDR3 reads CAWSAGTGDEKLFF. The CDR3 DNA is TGTGCCTGGAGTGCGGGGACAGGGGATGAAAAACTGTTTTTT. The chain couples TRBV30 to TRBJ1-4; 10 bases line up with TRBD1. This CDR3 comprises 14 residues. The germline V gene has CDR1 GTSNPN and CDR2 SVGIG (reference sequence). V shed 1 base, J shed 6 bases, and the junction held 2 bases outside the gene matches.